This entry lists 29 T cell receptor beta chains sequenced from one sample in a study of T-cell reconstitution after alpha-beta-depleted transplantation in children. Molecular barcoding with unique molecular identifiers was used for the TCRbeta library. TCRdb called the PCR reads again in MiXCR, with one record for every CDR3 protein. The table lists about 230,000 distinct CDR3 sequences, about a tenth of them singletons. Sequenced here: PBMCs, sampled before TCRalphabeta/CD19-depleted stem cell transplant. The receptors were gathered from a child less than two years old with acute myeloid leukemia, due to receive a stem cell transplant.

Here the CDR3 DNA reads TGTGCCAGCAGCGTTCAGGGGCTCGGGGCCAACGTCCTGACTTTC. Its translation: CASSVQGLGANVLTF. The rearrangement links TRBV5-4 to TRBJ2-6; D perhaps matches TRBD1 (6 bases). V shed 4 bases and J shed 4 bases, with 12 bases lying between them. Germline assignment: CDR1 SGHNT and CDR2 YYREEE (reference sequence). CDR3 length equals 15 residues.

The V gene is TRBV10-3, the J gene TRBJ2-3; TRBD2 matches 10 bases. CDR1 is ENHRY, CDR2 SYGVKD, per germline. J lost 5 bases, V lost 2 bases, and 7 bases had no gene match. The CDR3 is made up of 16 amino acids. CDR3 in amino acids: CAISEGLAGGGDTQYF. The CDR3 nucleotides read TGTGCCATCAGTGAGGGATTAGCGGGAGGCGGAGATACGCAGTATTTT.

This clonotype was detected many times. This rearrangement joins TRBV5-1 to TRBJ2-1; TRBD1 agrees at 8 bases. Trimming cost V 4 bases and J 3 bases; bases outside gene matches: 3. Germline assignment: CDR1 SGHRS and CDR2 YFSETQ. The CDR3 spans 14 residues. CDR3 in amino acids: CASSITGGYNEQFF. For the CDR3, the DNA is TGCGCCAGCAGCATCACAGGGGGCTACAATGAGCAGTTCTTC.

This clonotype was recorded at least ten times. V usage is TRBV5-6 and J usage is TRBJ2-3; 10 bases line up with TRBD2. This CDR3 is 15 amino acids long. CDR1 is SGHDT, CDR2 YYEEEE, per germline. V lost 5 bases, J lost 3 bases, and 6 bases stayed unmatched. The CDR3 coding sequence is TGTGCCAGCAGTCCTCTAGCGGGAGAGACAGATACGCAGTATTTT. Translation gives CASSPLAGETDTQYF.

In this sample, this clonotype turned up many times. This chain links TRBV11-2 with TRBJ2-1; D not certain. Germline V gene lookup returns CDR1 SGHAT and CDR2 FQNNGV. The CDR3 totals 14 residues. Trimming left V 5 bases short and J 8 bases short, with 16 bases between. CDR3 DNA sequence: TGTGCCAGCAGCCCCAGACTCCCTGGCCATGAGCAGTTCTTC. Its translation: CASSPRLPGHEQFF.

J is TRBJ2-5 and V is TRBV7-9, with D unclear. The CDR3 covers 11 residues. From germline, CDR1 is SEHNR and CDR2 FQNEAQ (reference sequence). The V gene lost 5 bases and the J gene lost 5 bases, with 6 bases spanning the gap. CDR3 sequence reads: CASSIGETQYF. The DNA for the CDR3 is TGTGCCAGCAGCATTGGGGAGACCCAGTACTTC.

This clonotype was recorded many times. The V and J genes are TRBV29-1 and TRBJ2-1; 14 nucleotides match TRBD2. The CDR3 covers 15 residues. In germline, CDR1 is SQVTM, CDR2 ANQGSEA. With V trimmed by 3 bases and J by 5 bases, 3 bases remained unmatched. CDR3 bases: TGCAGCGTTGACAGGGGACTAGCGGGAGACAATGAGCAGTTCTTC. Translating it yields CSVDRGLAGDNEQFF.

This clonotype has ten or more counts. This chain links TRBV9 with TRBJ2-7; D gene unclear. Looked up from germline, CDR1 is SGDLS and CDR2 is YYNGEE. The CDR3 consists of 14 residues. Deletions cut 3 bases from V and 0 bases from J, with 10 bases between. The CDR3 loop is CASSGPDVSYEQYF. CDR3 nucleotides: TGTGCCAGCAGCGGACCAGACGTCTCCTACGAGCAGTACTTC.

With regard to this clonotype: Because it lacks the conserved phenylalanine or tryptophan at the end, this CDR3 is likely a read error. No DNA is shown, since the ends of the CDR3 on it are uncertain; the CDR3 is the one TCRdb lists. The chain is built from TRBV2 and TRBJ2-7; whether TRBD1, the table's D call, matches the DNA was not checked. The CDR3 has 9 residues if both end residues are counted. Per the germline V gene, CDR1 is SNHLY and CDR2 is FYNNEI. The CDR3 loop reads CASRLPRGI.

At least ten counts were recorded for this clonotype. V usage is TRBV18 and J usage is TRBJ1-1; 7 positions agree with TRBD1. V trimming: 3 bases; J trimming: 1 base; junction bases outside the gene matches: 2. This CDR3 has 14 amino acids. Germline V gene lookup returns CDR1 KGHSH and CDR2 LQKENI. CDR3 sequence reads: CASSPKGANTEAFF. The CDR3 coding sequence is TGTGCCAGCTCACCTAAGGGGGCGAACACTGAAGCTTTCTTT. The full variable domain, in which reference TRBV18 and TRBJ1-1 provide the parts outside the CDR3, is NAGVMQNPRHLVRRRGQEARLRCSPMKGHSHVYWYRQLPEEGLKFMVYLQKENIIDESGMPKERFSAEFPKEGPSILRIQQVVRGDSAAYFCASSPKGANTEAFFGQGTRLTVV.

This clonotype was recorded at least ten times. J is TRBJ2-1 and V is TRBV5-1, with TRBD2 matching 7 bases. Germline V gene sequence: CDR1 SGHRS, CDR2 YFSETQ. After removal of 7 bases from V and 1 base from J, the junction contained 5 bases not matched to a gene. This CDR3 region has 14 residues. CDR3 region: CASGPGLSYNEQFF. The CDR3 DNA is TGCGCCAGCGGTCCGGGACTATCCTACAATGAGCAGTTCTTC.

This clonotype was recorded at least ten times. The chain employs TRBV11-2 and TRBJ2-2, with D possibly matching TRBD2 (6 bases). Germline values: CDR1 SGHAT, CDR2 FQNNGV. Between the trimmed V and J ends, which lost 5 bases and 5 bases, there was a span of 15 bases. This CDR3 is built from 15 residues. CDR3 amino acids: CASSGRRALTGELFF. The CDR3 coding sequence is TGTGCCAGCAGCGGGCGGAGGGCCTTAACCGGGGAGCTGTTTTTT.

The sample holds many counts of this clonotype. The chain joins TRBV4-3 to TRBJ1-2, with 7 bases that match TRBD1. The CDR3 has 13 amino acids. Germline-derived CDR1 and CDR2 are LGHNA and YSLEER. The V segment lost 2 bases and the J segment 4 bases; nucleotides outside the gene matches: 1. CDR3 nucleotide sequence: TGCGCCAGCAGCCAACGGGACAGCTATGGCTACACCTTC. As protein: CASSQRDSYGYTF.

This clonotype came up many times. The chain links TRBV5-5 to TRBJ2-1; D call uncertain. The CDR3 contains 13 residues. Germline values: CDR1 SGHKS, CDR2 YYEKEE (reference sequence). The germline V and J ends were trimmed by 5 bases and 10 bases, with 16 bases remaining between them. The CDR3 nucleotides are TGTGCCAGCAGAACCCACGGGCAACGCGAGCAGTTCTTC. Its protein product is CASRTHGQREQFF. Full variable domain (missing parts from reference TRBV5-5 and TRBJ2-1): DAGVTQSPTHLIKTRGQQVTLRCSPISGHKSVSWYQQVLGQGPQFIFQYYEKEERGRGNFPDRFSARQFPNYSSELNVNALLLGDSALYLCASRTHGQREQFFGPGTRLTVL.

This clonotype came up many times. The rearrangement uses TRBV28 and TRBJ2-7; D is uncertain. The CDR3 consists of 14 residues. The germline V gene encodes CDR1 MDHEN and CDR2 SYDVKM. The ends were cut back, 2 bases at V and 3 bases at J, with 11 bases in the middle. CDR3 sequence reads: CASSLSEKVYEQYF. CDR3 coding DNA: TGTGCCAGCAGTTTAAGCGAAAAGGTCTACGAGCAGTACTTC. Full variable domain (rest looked up from reference TRBV28 and TRBJ2-7): DVKVTQSSRYLVKRTGEKVFLECVQDMDHENMFWYRQDPGLGLRLIYFSYDVKMKEKGDIPEGYSVSREKKERFSLILESASTNQTSMYLCASSLSEKVYEQYFGPGTRLTVT.

At least ten counts were recorded for this clonotype. The chain carries TRBV2 and TRBJ1-1; unclear D gene. The CDR3 spans 12 residues. Deletions cut 4 bases from V and 5 bases from J, with 8 bases between. Germline CDR1 reads SNHLY; CDR2 reads FYNNEI. The CDR3 protein is CASSGSGTEAFF. For the CDR3, the DNA is TGTGCCAGCAGTGGAAGCGGGACTGAAGCTTTCTTT.

This clonotype was observed at least ten times. The V and J genes are TRBV18 and TRBJ2-7; 9 positions match TRBD2. The CDR3 has 14 residues. The V gene end was trimmed by 4 bases and the J gene end by 2 bases; junction bases not matched to a gene: 3. The germline gives CDR1 KGHSH, CDR2 LQKENI. DNA for the CDR3: TGTGCCAGCTCACAAAGACTAGCGGCCTACGAGCAGTACTTC. Protein: CASSQRLAAYEQYF.

This clonotype occurred many times. The CDR3 DNA follows: TGTGCCAGCAGTTTATATATCACCGGGGAGCTGTTTTTT. Translating gives CASSLYITGELFF. The rearrangement links TRBV28 to TRBJ2-2; no definite D call. Germline loops: CDR1 MDHEN, CDR2 SYDVKM. The germline V and J ends were trimmed by 1 base and 4 bases, with 4 bases remaining between them. The CDR3 length is 13 residues.

This clonotype was seen a single time. V gene TRBV6-1 combines with J gene TRBJ1-5; D might be TRBD1 (6 bases). CDR1 and CDR2 from the germline V gene are MNHNS and SASEGT. The CDR3 extends over 15 amino acids. The germline V and J ends were trimmed by 6 bases and 4 bases, with 16 bases remaining between them. CDR3 amino acids: CASRPLGQKNQPQHF. For the CDR3, the DNA is TGTGCCAGCAGACCGTTAGGACAGAAGAATCAGCCCCAGCATTTT.

This clonotype was picked up many times. The CDR3 DNA follows: TGCGCCAGCAGACTTAGCGGGGCCCCAGATACGCAGTATTTT. Translated: CASRLSGAPDTQYF. The chain couples TRBV5-1 to TRBJ2-3; 8 nucleotides line up with TRBD2. Germline V gene data show CDR1 as SGHRS and CDR2 as YFSETQ. The trim removed 5 bases at V and 4 bases at J, leaving 6 bases unmatched. This CDR3 is 14 amino acids long.

This clonotype has a count of ten or more. The CDR3 reads CASSLARPGEQYF. Written as DNA, the CDR3 is TGTGCCAGCAGCTTGGCCAGGCCGGGTGAGCAGTACTTC. The chain recombines TRBV5-6 with TRBJ2-7; no clear D gene. Looked up from germline, CDR1 is SGHDT and CDR2 is YYEEEE. The germline V and J ends were trimmed by 0 bases and 7 bases, with 11 bases remaining between them. CDR3 length: 13 residues.

This clonotype was picked up many times. The J gene is TRBJ1-2, the V gene TRBV20-1; 7 positions agree with TRBD1. The CDR3 has 13 residues. CDR1 is DFQATT and CDR2 is SNEGSKA in the germline V gene (reference sequence). Trimming cost V 6 bases and J 6 bases; bases outside gene matches: 10. The CDR3 nucleotides are TGCAGTGCCGGGACGACAGGGAGGGATGGCTACACCTTC. Translation gives CSAGTTGRDGYTF.

This clonotype was counted many times. V is TRBV3-1 and J is TRBJ2-7; no definite D call. The CDR3 runs to 14 residues. V was trimmed by 2 bases and J by 0 bases, leaving 8 bases between them. From germline, CDR1 is LGHDT and CDR2 YNNKEL (reference sequence). This CDR3 reads CASSQTSVSYEQYF. In DNA, the CDR3 is TGTGCCAGCAGCCAAACCTCAGTCTCCTACGAGCAGTACTTC.

This clonotype was observed many times. The rearrangement links TRBV12-3 or TRBV12-4 to TRBJ2-1; D unclear. Trimming pared 4 bases from V and 1 base from J, leaving 5 bases between. CDR3 length equals 13 residues. The CDR3 sequence: CASSSRSYNEQFF. The CDR3 coding sequence is TGTGCCAGCAGTTCCCGTTCCTACAATGAGCAGTTCTTC.

V usage is TRBV27 and J usage is TRBJ2-7; 10 nucleotides match TRBD2. CDR3 size: 16 residues. V lost 1 base and J lost 5; bases outside the gene matches: 8. The germline CDR1 and CDR2 sequences are MNHEY and SMNVEV (reference sequence). The CDR3 loop reads CASSLWGSGRRNEQYF. DNA for the CDR3: TGTGCCAGCAGTTTATGGGGTAGCGGGAGGAGGAACGAGCAGTACTTC.

J is TRBJ2-1 and V is TRBV7-7; 8 positions agree with TRBD2. CDR3 length equals 15 residues. Germline lookup yields CDR1 SSHAT and CDR2 FNYEAQ (reference sequence). The ends lost 4 bases at V and 0 bases at J; junction bases unmatched: 2. The CDR3 DNA reads TGTGCCAGCAGCTCCGGGACTAGCTCCTACAATGAGCAGTTCTTC. Protein: CASSSGTSSYNEQFF. The whole variable domain, filled in from reference TRBV7-7 and TRBJ2-1, reads GAGVSQSPRYKVTKRGQDVTLRCDPISSHATLYWYQQALGQGPEFLTYFNYEAQPDKSGLPSDRFSAERPEGSISTLTIQRTEQRDSAMYRCASSSGTSSYNEQFFGPGTRLTVL.

A remark on this clonotype: It may be a read error: a sequence one base away is much more abundant. Here the CDR3 DNA reads TGTGCCAGCAAGGGAGATAGCAATCAGCCCCAGTATTTT. This encodes CASKGDSNQPQYF. V usage is TRBV2 and J usage is TRBJ1-5; TRBD2 might be the D (5 bases). The J call may be in error: the DNA end matches TRBJ2-3 better. CDR1 and CDR2 (germline): SNHLY, FYNNEI. There are 13 residues in the CDR3.

The sample holds many counts of this clonotype. The chain is built from TRBV20-1 and TRBJ2-2; the D is unclear. The CDR3 runs 12 residues. The germline gives CDR1 DFQATT, CDR2 SNEGSKA (reference sequence). V lost 1 base to trimming and J lost 4 bases, with 4 bases between them. In nucleotides, the CDR3 is TGCAGTGCTAGAGTCACCACCGGGGAGCTGTTTTTT. As protein: CSARVTTGELFF.

This clonotype was observed many times. The V call is TRBV3-1, the J call TRBJ2-7; TRBD2 is a possible D gene (5 bases). The length of the CDR3 is 15 residues. V lost 3 bases and J 5 bases, leaving 17 bases between the germline ends. Germline CDR1 LGHDT, CDR2 YNNKEL (reference sequence). CDR3 amino acids: CASSHSPASSHEQYF. The CDR3 DNA reads TGTGCCAGCAGCCATTCTCCCGCTAGCTCTCACGAGCAGTACTTC.